This TCR beta chain was identified during a study of T cells in Graves' hyperthyroidism and ophthalmopathy. Overall study results and limits: A 13 V-J signature model discriminated ophthalmopathy versus stable hyperthyroidism. Most thyroid clonotypes that were expanded above 0.001 also turned up in blood.

The CDR3 regions of TCR beta were amplified from RNA transcripts. The HTBI set primed first-round TCR CDR3 RT-PCR. MiXCR, applied by TCRdb to the multiplex PCR reads, yields one record per CDR3 protein. In the table there are 35,000 to 45,000 distinct CDR3 sequences, 40% to 65% of which are singletons. The sample holds many counts of this clonotype. Its antigen is not identified. Uncontrolled infection, other autoimmune disease, pregnancy or lactation led to exclusion. Diagnosis relied on clinical symptoms, serum thyroxine and TRAb, thyroid ultrasound and orbital computed tomography. Trimming removed 8 bases from V and 0 bases from J, with 16 bases in between. This CDR3 spans 15 amino acids. Germline CDR1 MGHRA, CDR2 YSYEKL.

The chain is built from TRBV4-1 and TRBJ1-1, with D unclear. This receptor was obtained from a man aged 40-49 years with Graves' ophthalmopathy. The source material was blood. CDR3 sequence (DNA): TGCGCCAGCCAGCCGTGGGAGGGATTGAACACTGAAGCTTTCTTT. Amino acid sequence: CASQPWEGLNTEAFF.